Listed here are 32 T cell receptor beta chains from one sample, sequenced in a study of blood T cell repertoires in COVID-19. Libraries were prepared by immunoSEQ multiplex PCR; TCRdb keeps only in-frame clonotypes and omits some of them. The sample consists of about 340,000 clones, 75% to 90% of them appearing once. The sequencing input was peripheral blood. Receptors originate from an older woman with COVID-19, enrolled during active disease.

The rearrangement joins TRBV19 to TRBJ1-2; D remains unclear. The CDR3 loop spans 13 amino acids. Trimming left V 7 bases short and J 8 bases short, with 17 bases between. The V gene's germline CDR1 is LNHDA and CDR2 SQIVND (reference sequence). This chain's CDR3 is CASTRRISTGYTF. The CDR3 DNA is TGTGCCAGTACCCGCAGGATCTCTACGGGCTACACCTTC.

The chain uses TRBV12-3 or TRBV12-4 and TRBJ1-2, with 9 bases lining up with TRBD1. The CDR3 is 13 residues long. The V and J ends lost 5 bases and 12 bases, in that order; junction bases with no gene match: 10. In nucleotides, the CDR3 is TGTGCCAGCAGTCCGGGACAGGGAGTAATCGACACCTTC. This codes for CASSPGQGVIDTF.

Worth noting for this clone: At the DNA level, this CDR3 is encoded by other sequences in the same sample as well. V is TRBV7-9 and J is TRBJ1-1, with 9 bases lining up with TRBD1. The germline gives CDR1 SEHNR, CDR2 FQNEAQ (reference sequence). The CDR3 length is 12 residues. V gave up 3 bases and J gave up 7 bases; unmatched junction bases: 0. CDR3 sequence reads: CASSLGQGEAFF. DNA for the CDR3: TGTGCCAGCAGCTTGGGACAGGGTGAAGCTTTCTTT.

The J gene is TRBJ1-1, the V gene TRBV7-2; D remains unclear. V was cut by 1 base and J by 4 bases, with 16 bases left in between. Per the germline V gene, CDR1 is SGHTA and CDR2 is FQGNSA. The CDR3 extends over 16 amino acids. CDR3 protein: CASSLGGVGAITEAFF. CDR3 nucleotide sequence: TGTGCCAGCAGCTTAGGCGGGGTCGGAGCAATCACTGAAGCTTTCTTT.

This clone was picked up a small number of times. The chain joins TRBV9 to TRBJ1-1, with TRBD1 as a possible D gene (6 bases). Germline lookup yields CDR1 SGDLS and CDR2 YYNGEE. The CDR3 has 15 amino acids. Trimming stripped 3 bases from V and 0 bases from J, with 12 bases between. In DNA form, the CDR3 reads TGTGCCAGCAGCGCTTCGACAGGTCTGAACACTGAAGCTTTCTTT. This codes for CASSASTGLNTEAFF.

This sequence joins TRBV15 and TRBJ2-3; 8 bases are a match to TRBD1. The germline CDR1 and CDR2 sequences are LNHNV and YYDKDF (reference sequence). CDR3 length equals 16 residues. The V segment lost 0 bases and the J segment 5 bases; nucleotides outside the gene matches: 7. The CDR3: CATSREAGGGEDTQYF. CDR3 sequence (DNA): TGTGCCACCAGCAGAGAGGCAGGGGGCGGTGAAGATACGCAGTATTTT.

The count of this clone is one. This chain connects TRBV5-6 to TRBJ2-5; TRBD2 agrees at 8 bases. The V gene's germline CDR1 is SGHDT and CDR2 YYEEEE. Trimming took 3 bases from V and 1 from J; bases not matched to a gene: 5. This CDR3 has 15 residues. CDR3 loop: CASSSAGGGQETQYF. Here the CDR3 DNA reads TGTGCCAGCAGCTCGGCCGGGGGGGGCCAAGAGACCCAGTACTTC. Complete variable domain (other parts from reference TRBV5-6 and TRBJ2-5): DAGVTQSPTHLIKTRGQQVTLRCSPKSGHDTVSWYQQALGQGPQFIFQYYEEEERQRGNFPDRFSGHQFPNYSSELNVNALLLGDSALYLCASSSAGGGQETQYFGPGTRLLVL.

This chain connects TRBV7-9 to TRBJ1-3; D remains ambiguous. The germline CDR1 and CDR2 sequences are SEHNR and FQNEAQ (reference sequence). Trimming stripped 5 bases from V and 0 bases from J, with 8 bases between. CDR3 size: 14 residues. The CDR3 spells CASSLDTSGNTIYF. The CDR3, as DNA: TGTGCCAGCAGCCTTGACACCTCTGGAAACACCATATATTTT. Using reference TRBV7-9 and TRBJ1-3 for the parts outside the CDR3, the full variable domain is DTGVSQNPRHKITKRGQNVTFRCDPISEHNRLYWYRQTLGQGPEFLTYFQNEAQLEKSRLLSDRFSAERPKGSFSTLEIQRTEQGDSAMYLCASSLDTSGNTIYFGEGSWLTVV.

In its sample, this clone was seen once. The gene calls are TRBV9 and TRBJ1-2; no firm D call. Germline assignment: CDR1 SGDLS and CDR2 YYNGEE. The CDR3 is made up of 15 amino acids. V was trimmed by 3 bases and J by 0 bases, leaving 12 bases between them. This chain's CDR3 is CASSALVSPNYGYTF. For the CDR3, the DNA is TGTGCCAGCAGCGCCCTAGTTTCTCCTAACTATGGCTACACCTTC.

The V call is TRBV7-3, the J call TRBJ1-1; D is possibly TRBD1 (5 bases). This CDR3 is built from 15 residues. Germline V CDR1 and CDR2: SGHTA, FQGTGA. V dropped 5 bases and J dropped 3 bases, with 16 bases sitting between them. CDR3 DNA: TGTGCCAGCAGCAAAGGGAGGGGTGGGGACACTGAAGCTTTCTTT. Translating gives CASSKGRGGDTEAFF.

This clone was observed once. This rearrangement joins TRBV4-1 to TRBJ2-1; 14 bases map to TRBD2. The CDR3 sequence is 20 residues long. V was pared by 4 bases and J by 0 bases, with 11 bases of the junction left unmatched. Germline V gene sequence: CDR1 MGHRA, CDR2 YSYEKL. The CDR3 here is CASSPYRLAGGPSSYNEQFF. As DNA, the CDR3 is TGCGCCAGCAGCCCATACAGACTAGCGGGGGGGCCGAGCTCCTACAATGAGCAGTTCTTC.

The V and J genes are TRBV29-1 and TRBJ1-2; D remains ambiguous. The CDR3 has 14 residues. Germline-derived CDR1 and CDR2 are SQVTM and ANQGSEA. Deletions cut 0 bases from V and 3 bases from J, with 11 bases between. The CDR3 DNA reads as TGCAGCGTTGAAGAAACTGAGGGTTACTATGGCTACACCTTC. This codes for CSVEETEGYYGYTF.

The chain uses TRBV9 and TRBJ2-3; D perhaps matches TRBD1 (6 bases). Germline CDR1 is SGDLS and CDR2 is YYNGEE. This CDR3 spans 17 amino acids. The V gene lost 4 bases and the J gene lost 6 bases, with 24 bases spanning the gap. The CDR3 nucleotides are TGTGCCAGCAGCCGAACCCCTGGGCACAGGGTGGTGGATACGCAGTATTTT. The encoded protein is CASSRTPGHRVVDTQYF. Combining the CDR3 with reference TRBV9 and TRBJ2-3 gives the whole variable domain DSGVTQTPKHLITATGQRVTLRCSPRSGDLSVYWYQQSLDQGLQFLIQYYNGEERAKGNILERFSAQQFPDLHSELNLSSLELGDSALYFCASSRTPGHRVVDTQYFGPGTRLTVL.

V gene TRBV7-2 combines with J gene TRBJ1-1, with D possibly TRBD1 on 6 matching bases. The CDR3 totals 13 residues. Germline assignment: CDR1 SGHTA and CDR2 FQGNSA. The V and J ends lost 2 bases and 9 bases respectively, with 13 bases between them. CDR3 protein: CASSLIGGGQAFF. The CDR3 DNA reads TGTGCCAGCAGCTTAATCGGCGGGGGCCAAGCTTTCTTT.

This chain joins TRBV3-1 (or the pseudogene TRBV3-2) and TRBJ2-3; D perhaps matches TRBD2 (6 bases). The CDR3 loop spans 15 amino acids. Trimming took 5 bases from V and 2 from J, leaving 14 bases between them. The germline V gene encodes CDR1 LGHDT and CDR2 YNNKEL (reference sequence). The CDR3 DNA reads as TGTGCCAGCAGCGGGATCTCGGGGGACACAGATACGCAGTATTTT. It yields the protein CASSGISGDTDTQYF.

CDR3 nucleotide sequence: TGTGCCAGCAGTTTAGACGGGTATCGGGAGCCCCAGCATTTT. Its translation is CASSLDGYREPQHF. V and J are TRBV27 and TRBJ1-5; D is unclear. The germline V gene encodes CDR1 MNHEY and CDR2 SMNVEV (reference sequence). V was trimmed by 2 bases and J by 8 bases, leaving 13 bases between them. CDR3 size: 14 residues.

The rearrangement links TRBV7-9 to TRBJ1-5; D unresolved. V was pared by 3 bases and J by 3 bases, with 9 bases between. From germline, CDR1 is SEHNR and CDR2 FQNEAQ (reference sequence). This CDR3 spans 14 amino acids. The CDR3 loop reads CASSFEGNNQPQHF. The CDR3 DNA reads TGTGCCAGCAGCTTCGAGGGAAACAATCAGCCCCAGCATTTT. Full variable domain (missing parts from reference TRBV7-9 and TRBJ1-5): DTGVSQNPRHKITKRGQNVTFRCDPISEHNRLYWYRQTLGQGPEFLTYFQNEAQLEKSRLLSDRFSAERPKGSFSTLEIQRTEQGDSAMYLCASSFEGNNQPQHFGDGTRLSIL.

The rearrangement uses TRBV14 and TRBJ1-2, with D possibly TRBD1 on 6 matching bases. Germline V gene sequence: CDR1 SGHDN, CDR2 FVKESK. Trimming left V 0 bases short and J 6 bases short, with 8 bases between. The CDR3 runs to 13 residues. The CDR3 spells CASSQDNRDGYTF. The CDR3 DNA follows: TGTGCCAGCAGCCAAGATAACAGGGATGGCTACACCTTC.

J is TRBJ1-5 and V is TRBV20-1, with unresolved D. V was cut by 3 bases and J by 0 bases, with 6 bases left in between. CDR1 DFQATT and CDR2 SNEGSKA come from the germline V gene (reference sequence). This CDR3 is 13 amino acids long. CDR3 nucleotides: TGCAGTGCTAGTTGGAGTAGCAATCAGCCCCAGCATTTT. This gives the protein CSASWSSNQPQHF.

The chain has TRBV9 and TRBJ2-3; 12 nucleotides agree with TRBD2. The germline CDR1 and CDR2 sequences are SGDLS and YYNGEE. This CDR3 contains 16 residues. Trimming removed 2 bases from V and 1 base from J; junction bases left unmatched: 2. Here the CDR3 reads CASSVRTSGGTDTQYF. CDR3 sequence (DNA): TGTGCCAGCAGCGTCCGGACTAGCGGGGGCACAGATACGCAGTATTTT.

The chain uses TRBV10-1 and TRBJ2-1; a weak D match, TRBD1 (6 bases). This CDR3 has 11 residues. With 6 bases removed from V and 10 bases from J, the gap between germline ends came to 10 bases. Looked up from germline, CDR1 is WNHNN and CDR2 is SYGVQD (reference sequence). The DNA for the CDR3 is TGCGCCAGCAGCGCGACAGGCGAGCAGTTCTTC. Its translation: CASSATGEQFF.

The chain combines TRBV9 with TRBJ1-2; D is undetermined. Trimming stripped 2 bases from V and 4 bases from J, with 15 bases between. This CDR3 contains 15 residues. Germline V CDR1 and CDR2: SGDLS, YYNGEE. The CDR3 region is CASSVSIERGYGYTF. CDR3 DNA: TGTGCCAGCAGCGTCTCCATCGAGCGGGGCTATGGCTACACCTTC. The full variable domain, rest sourced from reference TRBV9 and TRBJ1-2, is DSGVTQTPKHLITATGQRVTLRCSPRSGDLSVYWYQQSLDQGLQFLIQYYNGEERAKGNILERFSAQQFPDLHSELNLSSLELGDSALYFCASSVSIERGYGYTFGSGTRLTVV.

This clone was counted at least ten times. This chain links TRBV3-1 (or the pseudogene TRBV3-2) with TRBJ2-3, with 7 bases matching TRBD2. Trimming cost V 3 bases and J 0 bases; bases outside gene matches: 6. Germline-derived CDR1 and CDR2 are LGHDT and YNNKEL (reference sequence). The CDR3 runs to 16 residues. The DNA for the CDR3 is TGTGCCAGCAGCCAGCCCCGACTAGCTAGCACAGATACGCAGTATTTT. It translates to CASSQPRLASTDTQYF.

The CDR3 region has the DNA TGTGCCAGCATTACGACGGGGGGGAGAAATTCACCCCTCCACTTT. Its protein is CASITTGGRNSPLHF. This chain links TRBV2 with TRBJ1-6; perhaps TRBD1 as D (5 bases). CDR3 length: 15 amino acids. Germline V gene data show CDR1 as SNHLY and CDR2 as FYNNEI. V dropped 7 bases and J dropped 7 bases, with 17 bases sitting between them.

CDR3 DNA sequence: TGTGCCAGCAGTTTACAGGTGAACACTGAAGCTTTCTTT. Amino acid sequence: CASSLQVNTEAFF. The chain joins TRBV27 to TRBJ1-1; D remains unclear. The V gene's germline CDR1 is MNHEY and CDR2 SMNVEV (reference sequence). The ends were cut back, 2 bases at V and 0 bases at J, with 4 bases in the middle. The CDR3 consists of 13 residues.

The rearrangement joins TRBV7-9 to TRBJ2-5, with 10 bases identical to TRBD1. Germline V CDR1 and CDR2: SEHNR, FQNEAQ (reference sequence). The CDR3 is 14 residues long. The V and J ends lost 2 bases and 13 bases, in that order; junction bases with no gene match: 10. CDR3 protein: CASSLSTGGQLLYF. The CDR3 DNA reads TGTGCCAGCAGCTTATCGACAGGGGGCCAACTCCTGTACTTC.

This clone was detected only once. This CDR3 reads CASSPGLAGAISYNEQFF. The CDR3 nucleotides read TGTGCCAGCAGCCCGGGACTAGCGGGGGCGATCTCCTACAATGAGCAGTTCTTC. V and J are TRBV7-8 and TRBJ2-1, with TRBD2 matching over 14 bases. The V gene's germline CDR1 is SGHVS and CDR2 FQNEAQ. The V segment lost 5 bases and the J segment 0 bases; nucleotides outside the gene matches: 6. This CDR3 region has 18 residues.

This clone was observed once. The genes are TRBV6-6 and TRBJ2-2; D not resolved. V was cut by 11 bases and J by 4 bases, with 17 bases left in between. Germline assignment: CDR1 MNHNY and CDR2 SVGAGI (reference sequence). This CDR3 comprises 14 residues. The CDR3 is CAAKTLAGTGELFF. DNA of the CDR3: TGTGCCGCCAAGACGTTAGCTGGCACCGGGGAGCTGTTTTTT.

The chain has TRBV13 and TRBJ1-3; tentatively, D is TRBD1 (5 bases). Germline V lookup: CDR1 PRHDT, CDR2 FYEKMQ (reference sequence). The CDR3 spans 16 residues. V lost 5 bases, J lost 0 bases, and 14 bases lay in between. CDR3 nucleotide sequence: TGTGCCAGCAGCCCCAGCCCGGGGGGCTCTGGAAACACCATATATTTT. Translating it yields CASSPSPGGSGNTIYF.

V is TRBV6-1 and J is TRBJ1-2; 8 nucleotides match TRBD1. Germline CDR1 reads MNHNS; CDR2 reads SASEGT. The trim removed 4 bases at V and 0 bases at J, leaving 7 bases unmatched. CDR3 length equals 16 residues. The CDR3 sequence is CASSVAGTGPNYGYTF. In DNA, the CDR3 is TGTGCCAGCAGTGTCGCCGGGACAGGCCCTAACTATGGCTACACCTTC.

This chain joins TRBV3-1 (or the pseudogene TRBV3-2) and TRBJ2-5; D ambiguous. Looked up from germline, CDR1 is LGHDT and CDR2 is YNNKEL (reference sequence). The ends were cut back, 3 bases at V and 0 bases at J, with 8 bases in the middle. This CDR3 has 14 residues. CDR3 region: CASSHLLYQETQYF. The CDR3 DNA reads as TGTGCCAGCAGCCATCTCCTTTACCAAGAGACCCAGTACTTC.

CDR3 region: CAWSAGGPGGDTQYF. The CDR3 DNA reads TGTGCCTGGAGTGCGGGGGGGCCAGGGGGAGATACGCAGTATTTT. This chain uses TRBV30 with TRBJ2-3; tentatively, D is TRBD2 (8 bases). Germline values: CDR1 GTSNPN, CDR2 SVGIG (reference sequence). This CDR3 contains 15 residues. The germline V and J ends were trimmed by 1 base and 5 bases, with 16 bases remaining between them.